This T cell receptor (beta chain) was recorded in a study of sequential checkpoint blockade in melanoma. Study at large: Arm A got nivolumab then ipilimumab; arm B the reverse, 1:1. Each arm's sequence ended with maintenance nivolumab.

This table comes from immunoSEQ multiplex PCR, and its TCRdb copy is limited to in-frame clones, with some not included. The data contain 25,000 to 30,000 clones, 83% of them singletons. Noted treatment: randomized to nivolumab then ipilimumab (arm A) or the reverse (arm B). DNA-damaging chemotherapy had not been given to any patient beforehand. Live CD3+CD8+ CD19− CD56− cells were sorted from PBMCs. The V gene lost 0 bases and the J gene lost 0 bases, with 9 bases spanning the gap. The CDR3 length is 16 residues. CDR1 and CDR2 from the germline V gene are SGDLS and YYNGEE. The source was CD8+ T cells sorted from blood (inferred from file names), collected from a patient given nivolumab and ipilimumab in sequence. The clonotype comes from a human donor with melanoma. The gene calls are TRBV9 and TRBJ2-2; D perhaps matches TRBD1 (6 bases). This CDR3 is CASSVEGDTNTGELFF. CDR3 DNA sequence: TGTGCCAGCAGCGTAGAGGGGGATACGAACACCGGGGAGCTGTTTTTT.